This entry lists 4 T cell receptor beta chains sequenced from one sample in a study of human T cells and chemical hapten exposure. TCRdb passed the RACE reads through MiXCR, listing each CDR3 protein once. This sample has tens of thousands of distinct CDR3 sequences, with roughly a tenth found just once. Time point here: pre-sensitization, week 0. Treatment given: therapeutic diphenylcyclopropenone sensitization with weekly scalp DPC. Sequencing was performed on whole blood, taken in connection with sensitization to the hapten diphenylcyclopropenone (DPC). The origin of the receptors is a man aged 35-49 years with alopecia areata. Some clones in this sample may be carry-over from other donors' samples.

This clonotype was seen ten or more times. The rearrangement joins TRBV6-1 to TRBJ1-5; D remains ambiguous. V lost 2 bases and J lost 5, with 16 bases in between. This CDR3 contains 16 residues. Per germline, CDR1 MNHNS and CDR2 SASEGT. CDR3 in DNA: TGTGCCAGCAGTGAAATTCGGGTACTCCTTCATCAGCCCCAGCATTTT. Translation: CASSEIRVLLHQPQHF.

This clonotype was recorded at least ten times. The chain is built from TRBV10-3 and TRBJ2-7; D is uncertain. V lost 2 bases and J 0 bases, leaving 11 bases between the germline ends. Germline-derived CDR1 and CDR2 are ENHRY and SYGVKD. The CDR3 runs to 15 residues. The CDR3 loop is CAISERTASSYEQYF. The CDR3 coding sequence is TGTGCCATCAGTGAGCGTACGGCGTCCTCCTACGAGCAGTACTTC.

Ten or more counts support this clonotype. This chain joins TRBV24-1 and TRBJ2-2, with 8 bases matching TRBD1. V dropped 7 bases and J dropped 6; count of bases not matched to a gene: 3. The CDR3 length is 13 residues. Germline V gene sequence: CDR1 KGHDR, CDR2 SFDVKD. CDR3 coding DNA: TGTGCCACCAGGGACAGGGTGGCCGGGGAGCTGTTTTTT. It is translated as CATRDRVAGELFF.

There are many counts of this clonotype. The V gene is TRBV5-1, the J gene TRBJ2-1; TRBD1 agrees at 10 bases. V shed 3 bases, J shed 6 bases, and the junction held 3 bases outside the gene matches. The CDR3 extends over 14 amino acids. The germline gives CDR1 SGHRS, CDR2 YFSETQ. The CDR3, as DNA: TGCGCCAGCAGCTCGAGGACAGGGGGCAATGAGCAGTTCTTC. This codes for CASSSRTGGNEQFF. Complete variable domain (other parts from reference TRBV5-1 and TRBJ2-1): KAGVTQTPRYLIKTRGQQVTLSCSPISGHRSVSWYQQTPGQGLQFLFEYFSETQRNKGNFPGRFSGRQFSNSRSEMNVSTLELGDSALYLCASSSRTGGNEQFFGPGTRLTVL.